The 17 T cell receptor beta chains listed next were all sequenced from one sample in a study of blood T cell repertoires in COVID-19. The repertoire was sequenced with immunoSEQ multiplex PCR; TCRdb's copy has only in-frame clones and lacks some. The sample gives about 190,000 clones, around nine tenths of which show up once; around 1.9% is in the top ten. The sample was peripheral blood. The receptors were gathered from a man aged 65-85 years with active or convalescent COVID-19.

The genes are TRBV2 and TRBJ2-7; the match to TRBD1 covers 10 bases. Germline values: CDR1 SNHLY, CDR2 FYNNEI. The CDR3 length is 15 residues. V lost 8 bases, J lost 6 bases, and 13 bases stayed unmatched. As DNA, the CDR3 is TGTGCCAGCGGAGACAGGGGGCGCTGGATCCGCGAGCAGTACTTC. This sequence encodes CASGDRGRWIREQYF.

The chain couples TRBV11-3 to TRBJ2-5, with 8 bases identical to TRBD1. The CDR3 covers 16 residues. Germline-derived CDR1 and CDR2 are SGHNT and YENEEA. Trimming took 6 bases from V and 1 from J; bases not matched to a gene: 10. CDR3 loop: CASSPGQGLGQETQYF. As DNA, the CDR3 is TGTGCCAGCAGTCCCGGACAGGGACTTGGCCAAGAGACCCAGTACTTC.

This clone came up a few times. The chain combines TRBV27 with TRBJ2-3; D is possibly TRBD2 (6 bases). The CDR3 is 15 residues long. CDR1 MNHEY and CDR2 SMNVEV come from the germline V gene (reference sequence). Trimming removed 11 bases from V and 1 base from J, with 19 bases in between. CDR3 in DNA: TGTGCCTCTTCGGGGGTCTCACTCGGCACAGATACGCAGTATTTT. This codes for CASSGVSLGTDTQYF.

This CDR3 is CASRHSTGGPYEQYF. The CDR3 DNA reads as TGTGCCAGCAGGCATTCGACAGGGGGTCCCTACGAGCAGTACTTC. This sequence joins TRBV2 and TRBJ2-7; the match to TRBD1 covers 9 bases. V was pared by 6 bases and J by 2 bases, with 8 bases of the junction left unmatched. Germline V gene data show CDR1 as SNHLY and CDR2 as FYNNEI. The CDR3 loop spans 15 amino acids. Filled out from reference TRBV2 and TRBJ2-7, the complete variable domain reads EPEVTQTPSHQVTQMGQEVILRCVPISNHLYFYWYRQILGQKVEFLVSFYNNEISEKSEIFDDQFSVERPDGSNFTLKIRSTKLEDSAMYFCASRHSTGGPYEQYFGPGTRLTVT.

The chain carries TRBV7-2 and TRBJ2-2; 8 bases map to TRBD1. Germline V lookup: CDR1 SGHTA, CDR2 FQGNSA. This CDR3 comprises 14 residues. V trimming: 2 bases; J trimming: 4 bases; junction bases outside the gene matches: 0. Here the CDR3 DNA reads TGTGCCAGCAGCTTACAGGGGGCCACCGGGGAGCTGTTTTTT. Translation gives CASSLQGATGELFF.

In DNA, the CDR3 is TGCGCCAGCAGCTTGTCACCCGGGTATGGCTCACCCCTCCACTTT. Translated: CASSLSPGYGSPLHF. The chain carries TRBV5-1 and TRBJ1-6; no definite D call. Germline-derived CDR1 and CDR2 are SGHRS and YFSETQ. The CDR3 runs 15 residues. V was cut by 1 base and J by 10 bases, with 15 bases left in between.

The gene calls are TRBV28 and TRBJ2-1; 8 nucleotides match TRBD2. The CDR3 is 14 amino acids. The V gene end was trimmed by 5 bases and the J gene end by 5 bases; junction bases not matched to a gene: 5. CDR1 is MDHEN and CDR2 is SYDVKM in the germline V gene. Written as DNA, the CDR3 is TGTGCCAGCAGTCCCGCGGGACTAGACAATGAGCAGTTCTTC. Translation gives CASSPAGLDNEQFF.

The chain uses TRBV27 and TRBJ2-3, with TRBD2 as a possible D gene (6 bases). The CDR3 is made up of 15 amino acids. CDR1 and CDR2 (germline): MNHEY, SMNVEV (reference sequence). Between the trimmed V and J ends, which lost 2 bases and 6 bases, there was a span of 15 bases. CDR3 DNA: TGTGCCAGCAGTTTAGGCAGGAGGGTTTCTGATACGCAGTATTTT. Translated: CASSLGRRVSDTQYF.

The CDR3 coding sequence is TGTGCCACCAGCAGAGAAGGAGTTTCGTCCTACAATGAGCAGTTCTTC. This encodes CATSREGVSSYNEQFF. This rearrangement joins TRBV15 to TRBJ2-1; unclear D gene. V lost 0 bases to trimming and J lost 1 base, with 10 bases between them. In germline, CDR1 is LNHNV, CDR2 YYDKDF (reference sequence). The CDR3 spans 16 residues.

V usage is TRBV28 and J usage is TRBJ1-1; weak D call: TRBD1 (5 bases). Trimming removed 2 bases from V and 1 base from J, with 11 bases in between. The CDR3 covers 15 residues. CDR1 is MDHEN, CDR2 SYDVKM, per germline. CDR3: CASSLPGQGNTEAFF. The CDR3 bases are TGTGCCAGCAGTTTACCCGGCCAGGGGAACACTGAAGCTTTCTTT.

The chain has TRBV23-1 and TRBJ2-3, with D perhaps matching TRBD2 (6 bases). TRBV23-1 is annotated as an ORF whose role is uncertain. Trimming cost V 3 bases and J 0 bases, with 13 bases left between them. The CDR3 has 16 residues. The CDR3 sequence: CASSHREHTSTDTQYF. Here the CDR3 DNA reads TGCGCCAGCAGTCACCGGGAGCACACTAGCACAGATACGCAGTATTTT.

CDR3: CACTRGPLRGEKLFF. For the CDR3, the DNA is TGTGCCTGTACCCGCGGCCCCTTGCGAGGTGAAAAACTGTTTTTT. This chain uses TRBV30 with TRBJ1-4; D is uncertain. Germline CDR1 is GTSNPN and CDR2 is SVGIG (reference sequence). This CDR3 contains 15 residues. Trimming shortened V by 6 bases and J by 7 bases, and 21 bases separated the two germline ends.

The chain recombines TRBV11-2 with TRBJ1-1, with D possibly matching TRBD1 (6 bases). The V gene's germline CDR1 is SGHAT and CDR2 FQNNGV. The V end lost 4 bases, the J end lost 2 bases, and 14 bases lay between the germline ends. The CDR3 length is 15 residues. The CDR3 region has the DNA TGTGCCAGCAGCTCTCTCAGGGGTTACAACACTGAAGCTTTCTTT. It encodes CASSSLRGYNTEAFF.

In its sample, this clone was seen a few times. The chain carries TRBV6-6 and TRBJ2-4, with TRBD2 matching 12 bases. This CDR3 region has 16 residues. Trimming took 5 bases from V and 5 from J; bases not matched to a gene: 7. Germline V gene data show CDR1 as MNHNY and CDR2 as SVGAGI (reference sequence). The CDR3 DNA reads as TGTGCCAGCAGTGGGGCTAGCGGGAGGGCCCAAAACATTCAGTACTTC. It encodes CASSGASGRAQNIQYF.

A single count supports this clone. J is TRBJ1-2 and V is TRBV2; TRBD1 might be the D (5 bases). The ends were cut back, 3 bases at V and 6 bases at J, with 23 bases in the middle. CDR3 length equals 17 residues. In germline, CDR1 is SNHLY, CDR2 FYNNEI. CDR3 sequence: CASSEDTYTNIGHGYTF. CDR3 nucleotides: TGTGCCAGCAGTGAGGACACCTATACCAACATTGGCCATGGCTACACCTTC.

The CDR3 nucleotides read TGTGCCAGCAGTGAAGCGAGTGGGGCGGTAAATTCACCCCTCCACTTT. Its translation: CASSEASGAVNSPLHF. The chain is built from TRBV6-1 and TRBJ1-6, with D maybe TRBD1 (5 bases). CDR1 and CDR2 (germline): MNHNS, SASEGT. The V end was cut by 0 bases, the J end by 7 bases, with 13 bases between. CDR3 length: 16 residues.

V and J are TRBV6-5 and TRBJ1-5, with a weak D call TRBD1 (5 bases). Trimming took off 0 bases at V and 11 bases at J, with 11 bases between the two ends. Germline CDR1 and CDR2: MNHEY and SVGAGI. CDR3 size: 13 residues. The CDR3 DNA is TGTGCCAGCAGTTACTCGGACGGGGGGACCCAGCATTTT. This encodes CASSYSDGGTQHF.